The clone carrying this TCR beta chain was observed many times. Antigen: not known. The data are from a study of regulatory T cells in long-lasting Graves disease. Overall study context: It was over 5 years of antithyroid drugs, with positive TSH receptor antibodies, that meant persistent Graves' disease. Study-wide findings and caveats: Exclusively peripheral blood, rather than thyroid tissue, was studied.

Looked up from germline, CDR1 is MNHEY and CDR2 is SMNVEV (reference sequence). Trimming at V came to 7 bases and at J to 1 base, leaving 10 bases not matched to a gene. The length of the CDR3 is 17 residues. Time point meaning: persistent/refractory GD, antithyroid drugs over 5 years with positive TRAb. There was RNA extracted from PBMCs, and the TCR library was made from it. The TCR beta library used iRepertoire HTBI primers with Arm-PCR amplification of CDR3. TCRdb independently ran MiXCR on the multiplex PCR reads; one entry per CDR3 protein. The data show roughly 430,000 distinct CDR3 sequences, roughly a fifth seen once.

This sequence was found in a female donor with Graves disease. The chain has TRBV27 and TRBJ2-5; TRBD2 agrees at 12 bases. Sample: peripheral blood mononuclear cells (PBMCs), taken when the disease was refractory, from a patient treated with antithyroid drugs. The CDR3 reads CASTNPASGRAQETQYF. CDR3 DNA: TGTGCCAGCACCAATCCGGCTAGCGGGAGGGCCCAAGAGACCCAGTACTTC.